This TCR beta chain comes out of a study of blood T cell repertoires in COVID-19. Study information: Specimens from acute and convalescent COVID-19 originated in the United States, Italy and Spain.

Authors' analysis steps: Scientists estimated how many nucleated cells there were by amplifying reference gene primers. Some clones are missing from TCRdb's copy, which holds only in-frame ones; the method was immunoSEQ multiplex PCR. That table furnishes V, J and clone size, whereas the DNA furnished D and trimming. The table has 250,000 to 400,000 clones, about nine tenths seen once. CDR3 length: 14 amino acids. Germline V gene lookup returns CDR1 MNHEY and CDR2 SVGEGT. The V gene lost 5 bases and the J gene lost 2 bases, with 13 bases spanning the gap. This TCR was sampled from a woman aged 25 to 39 with COVID-19, enrolled during active disease. The sequenced sample consisted of peripheral blood. The rearrangement joins TRBV6-2 or TRBV6-3 to TRBJ2-7, with a weak D call TRBD1 (5 bases). CDR3 region: CASSKMTETYEQYF. The CDR3 region has the DNA TGTGCCAGCAGTAAAATGACAGAGACCTACGAGCAGTACTTC.